The rows below give T cell receptor beta chains drawn from one sample of a study of cytomegalovirus exposure and HLA in healthy donors. Libraries were prepared by immunoSEQ multiplex PCR; TCRdb keeps only in-frame clonotypes and omits some of them. The table lists tens of thousands of clones, around 68% of them singletons, with approximately 11% in the top ten. The material sequenced was PBMCs. The receptors were gathered from a woman in her twenties or thirties in good health and CMV-seronegative. Both conserved end residues are part of each CDR3. A D gene is named only where the DNA matches it firmly. Only part of the rows carry a size: once, few, many, or a class if the clone is expanded.

TRBV6-5,NA,TRBJ1-1,13,TRBD1,CASSYSRDRRAFF,TGTGCCAGCAGTTACTCGCGGGACAGGCGGGCTTTCTTT
TRBV9,once,TRBJ1-5,13,NA,CASSGTSDQPQHF,TGTGCCAGCAGCGGGACATCGGACCAGCCCCAGCATTTT
TRBV9,NA,TRBJ2-5,14,TRBD1,CASSARTGDNEQYF,TGTGCCAGCAGCGCCCGGACAGGGGATAATGAGCAGTACTTC
TRBV7-8,NA,TRBJ1-1,15,NA,CASMTSGGLNTEAFF,TGTGCCAGCATGACGTCGGGGGGATTGAACACTGAAGCTTTCTTT
TRBV11-2,NA,TRBJ2-7,15,NA,CASSLVRGYSLEQYF,TGTGCCAGCAGCTTAGTCCGGGGATATAGTCTCGAGCAGTACTTC
TRBV11-2,NA,TRBJ1-4,15,TRBD1,CASREPGQVNEKLFF,TGTGCCAGCAGAGAGCCGGGACAGGTGAATGAAAAACTGTTTTTT
TRBV6-5,NA,TRBJ2-1,14,NA,CASSYEGSHNEQFF,TGTGCCAGCAGTTACGAGGGCTCCCACAATGAGCAGTTCTTC
TRBV4-1,few,TRBJ1-6,14,TRBD1,CASSLQGKNSPLHF,TGCGCCAGCAGCCTACAGGGGAAGAATTCACCCCTCCACTTT
TRBV7-2,once,TRBJ1-2,13,NA,CASSFKGGRGYTF,TGTGCCAGCAGCTTTAAAGGGGGACGTGGCTACACCTTC
TRBV10-3,NA,TRBJ1-6,12,TRBD1,CATRDRDSPLHF,TGTGCCACCCGGGACAGGGATTCACCCCTCCACTTT
TRBV6-6,NA,TRBJ1-2,16,TRBD1,CASSSLPGQINYGYTF,TGTGCCAGCAGTTCCCTTCCGGGACAGATAAACTATGGCTACACCTTC
TRBV5-1,NA,TRBJ2-2,16,TRBD1,CASSPKPGQPTGELFF,TGCGCCAGCAGCCCTAAACCGGGACAGCCCACCGGGGAGCTGTTTTTT
TRBV10-3,few,TRBJ2-2,14,TRBD1,CAISRTGDTGELFF,TGTGCCATCAGCCGGACAGGGGACACCGGGGAGCTGTTTTTT
TRBV7-3,NA,TRBJ2-2,15,TRBD2,CASSQRGGRFGELFF,TGTGCCAGCAGCCAACGGGGGGGCCGCTTCGGGGAGCTGTTTTTT
TRBV9,NA,TRBJ1-5,14,NA,CASSAGRTVQPQHF,TGTGCCAGCAGCGCGGGACGGACAGTTCAGCCCCAGCATTTT
TRBV7-6,NA,TRBJ2-5,13,TRBD1,CASSPQGGKTQYF,TGTGCCAGCAGCCCACAGGGGGGAAAGACCCAGTACTTC
TRBV6-1,NA,TRBJ1-5,15,NA,CASTLVGVGDQPQHF,TGTGCCAGCACCCTAGTCGGGGTCGGAGATCAGCCCCAGCATTTT
TRBV5-1,NA,TRBJ2-3,16,TRBD2,CASKADRTSRGDTQYF,TGCGCCAGCAAGGCGGATAGGACTAGCCGCGGAGATACGCAGTATTTT
TRBV4-2,NA,TRBJ2-7,14,NA,CASSQGRTTYEQYF,TGTGCCAGCAGCCAAGGCCGGACAACCTACGAGCAGTACTTC
TRBV5-6,NA,TRBJ1-1,12,NA,CASSPGSTEAFF,TGTGCCAGCAGCCCGGGGAGCACTGAAGCTTTCTTT
TRBV4-2,medium-sized,TRBJ2-3,15,TRBD2,CASSQERGGPDTQYF,TGTGCCAGCAGCCAAGAGCGGGGGGGCCCAGATACGCAGTATTTT
TRBV28,NA,TRBJ2-7,13,NA,CASSRSPSYEQYF,TGTGCCAGCAGTCGGTCTCCCTCCTACGAGCAGTACTTC
TRBV5-6,NA,TRBJ1-1,16,TRBD1,CASSPGTGRRGTEAFF,TGTGCCAGCAGCCCTGGGACAGGGAGGCGTGGCACTGAAGCTTTCTTT
TRBV6-5,few,TRBJ1-4,16,NA,CASSSQGQPANEKLFF,TGTGCCAGCAGTTCCCAAGGACAGCCAGCTAATGAAAAACTGTTTTTT
TRBV27,once,TRBJ1-1,16,NA,CASSLSWGIQNTEAFF,TGTGCCAGCAGTTTATCGTGGGGCATACAAAACACTGAAGCTTTCTTT
TRBV9,NA,TRBJ1-1,16,NA,CASSVDSKGKYTEAFF,TGTGCCAGCAGCGTAGATTCCAAGGGGAAGTACACTGAAGCTTTCTTT
TRBV28,few,TRBJ1-1,15,TRBD1,CASSHRTGGFTEAFF,TGTGCCAGCAGTCATAGGACAGGGGGCTTCACTGAAGCTTTCTTT
TRBV4-1,NA,TRBJ2-7,15,TRBD2,CASSQPSSGAYEQYF,TGCGCCAGCAGCCAACCTTCTAGCGGGGCCTACGAGCAGTACTTC
TRBV7-2,NA,TRBJ1-2,14,TRBD1,CASSPPGTGYGYTF,TGTGCCAGCAGCCCCCCCGGGACAGGGTATGGCTACACCTTC
TRBV19,NA,TRBJ2-7,13,NA,CASRRETSYEQYF,TGTGCCAGCCGGAGGGAGACATCCTACGAGCAGTACTTC
TRBV28,NA,TRBJ1-1,14,TRBD1,CASSVPTGATEAFF,TGTGCCAGCAGTGTACCAACAGGGGCCACTGAAGCTTTCTTT